The entry below describes one TCR beta chain. Produced via immunoSEQ multiplex PCR; TCRdb's table is partial and in-frame only. Found here are 85,000 to 100,000 clones, around 92% of them singletons; the top ten hold 2% to 2.5%. The CDR3 covers 14 residues. The V segment lost 6 bases and the J segment 3 bases; nucleotides outside the gene matches: 5. Germline V gene sequence: CDR1 MNHEY, CDR2 SVGAGI. The sample is drawn from a study of T cell changes during pregnancy in multiple sclerosis. The material was peripheral blood, obtained after pregnancy. The sequence derives from a female donor with multiple sclerosis, enrolled in a pregnancy study. This chain joins TRBV6-5 and TRBJ2-7, with 10 positions matching TRBD2. The CDR3 protein is CASRDGTSDYEQYF. The CDR3 DNA reads as TGTGCCAGCAGAGACGGGACTAGCGACTACGAGCAGTACTTC.